One and the same sample provided the 15 T cell receptor beta chains below, sequenced in a study of vaccination effects on CD4 cells after COVID-19. The antigens for these receptors are not known. Antigen-specific CD4+ T cells were expanded with viral peptide pools in the ViraFEST assay before sequencing. CD4+ T cells were isolated after around 10 days of culture. Two doses of BNT162b2 or mRNA-1273 vaccine were administered to participants. Here immunoSEQ multiplex PCR was the method, and the copy in TCRdb shows in-frame clones only, minus some. The sample holds tens of thousands of clones, around 74% seen once. The specimen comprised CD4+ T cells from PBMCs cultured with HCoV-229E spike peptides, sampled after COVID-19 vaccination. The source is a human donor who received a COVID-19 vaccine.

CDR3 bases: TGTGCCAGCAGCCGTGGCCGCAATCAGCCCCAGCATTTT. Residues: CASSRGRNQPQHF. The rearrangement joins TRBV7-3 to TRBJ1-5; D is unclear. The germline V and J ends were trimmed by 5 bases and 2 bases, with 7 bases remaining between them. Germline V gene data show CDR1 as SGHTA and CDR2 as FQGTGA. CDR3 length equals 13 residues.

The chain recombines TRBV18 with TRBJ2-7; 10 bases match TRBD1. The ends lost 5 bases at V and 2 bases at J; junction bases unmatched: 3. CDR3 length: 14 residues. CDR1 KGHSH and CDR2 LQKENI come from the germline V gene. The CDR3 loop is CASSSDRGPYEQYV. The CDR3 DNA reads TGTGCCAGCTCAAGCGACAGGGGGCCCTACGAGCAGTACGTC.

This sequence joins TRBV28 and TRBJ1-5; D perhaps matches TRBD1 (5 bases). There are 14 residues in the CDR3. CDR1 and CDR2 from the germline V gene are MDHEN and SYDVKM. Trimming took 4 bases from V and 6 from J, leaving 13 bases between them. Here the CDR3 reads CASSSDSVVQPQHF. The DNA for the CDR3 is TGTGCCAGCAGTTCAGACAGCGTTGTTCAGCCCCAGCATTTT. Based on the CDR3 plus reference TRBV28 and TRBJ1-5, the full variable domain is DVKVTQSSRYLVKRTGEKVFLECVQDMDHENMFWYRQDPGLGLRLIYFSYDVKMKEKGDIPEGYSVSREKKERFSLILESASTNQTSMYLCASSSDSVVQPQHFGDGTRLSIL.

J is TRBJ1-1 and V is TRBV11-2, with a weak D call TRBD1 (5 bases). Looked up from germline, CDR1 is SGHAT and CDR2 is FQNNGV. The V end was cut by 5 bases, the J end by 0 bases, with 16 bases between. This CDR3 has 16 residues. CDR3: CASSPAGQSMNTEAFF. DNA of the CDR3: TGTGCCAGCAGCCCAGCTGGACAATCGATGAACACTGAAGCTTTCTTT.

This clone was seen a few times. This sequence joins TRBV6-5 and TRBJ1-5, with D perhaps TRBD1 (5 bases). Trimming stripped 8 bases from V and 5 bases from J, with 10 bases between. CDR1 and CDR2 (germline): MNHEY, SVGAGI. The CDR3 covers 12 residues. CDR3 region: CASGGMDQPQHF. The CDR3 coding sequence is TGTGCCAGCGGGGGAATGGATCAGCCCCAGCATTTT.

This clone was counted once. DNA of the CDR3: TGTGCCACCAGTGTGACCGGGGGGAGTACCCAGTACTTC. Its translation is CATSVTGGSTQYF. The chain is built from TRBV24-1 and TRBJ2-5; 7 bases map to TRBD2. Trimming removed 5 bases from V and 8 bases from J; junction bases left unmatched: 7. Germline CDR1 is KGHDR and CDR2 is SFDVKD. This CDR3 has 13 residues.

V is TRBV3-1 (or the pseudogene TRBV3-2) and J is TRBJ2-5; 11 bases map to TRBD1. CDR1 is LGHDT and CDR2 is YNNKEL in the germline V gene (reference sequence). The CDR3 runs to 16 residues. V dropped 0 bases and J dropped 4; count of bases not matched to a gene: 4. CDR3: CASSQDRGQGGETQYF. In DNA form, the CDR3 reads TGTGCCAGCAGCCAAGATCGGGGACAGGGGGGAGAGACCCAGTACTTC.

V gene TRBV11-2 combines with J gene TRBJ2-3; D is unresolved. The CDR3 extends over 11 amino acids. V was trimmed by 4 bases and J by 2 bases, leaving 1 base between them. The germline CDR1 and CDR2 sequences are SGHAT and FQNNGV. As DNA, the CDR3 is TGTGCCAGCAGCTCCACAGATACGCAGTATTTT. Translated, it gives CASSSTDTQYF.

This chain connects TRBV30 to TRBJ1-1; no clear D gene. V shed 0 bases and J shed 11 bases, with 19 bases lying between them. CDR3 length: 14 amino acids. The germline CDR1 and CDR2 sequences are GTSNPN and SVGIG (reference sequence). This CDR3 is CAWSVNSAAGFAFF. CDR3 in DNA: TGTGCCTGGAGTGTAAATAGCGCGGCGGGGTTTGCTTTCTTT. Drawing the rest from reference TRBV30 and TRBJ1-1, the complete variable domain is SQTIHQWPATLVQPVGSPLSLECTVEGTSNPNLYWYRQAAGRGLQLLFYSVGIGQISSEVPQNLSASRPQDRQFILSSKKLLLSDSGFYLCAWSVNSAAGFAFFGQGTRLTVV.

V is TRBV4-3 and J is TRBJ2-1; D is possibly TRBD1 (5 bases). The germline V gene encodes CDR1 LGHNA and CDR2 YSLEER. CDR3 size: 13 residues. V shed 0 bases and J shed 5 bases, with 5 bases lying between them. The DNA for the CDR3 is TGCGCCAGCAGCCAAGAACAGGACAATGAGCAGTTCTTC. Amino acids: CASSQEQDNEQFF.

This clone was observed once. The V gene is TRBV28, the J gene TRBJ1-5; 8 bases are shared with TRBD1. J lost 7 bases, V lost 0 bases, and 2 bases had no gene match. This CDR3 spans 14 amino acids. Germline lookup yields CDR1 MDHEN and CDR2 SYDVKM. The DNA of the CDR3 is TGTGCCAGCAGTTTATGGACAGGGGAACAGCCCCAGCATTTT. This sequence encodes CASSLWTGEQPQHF.

The rearrangement joins TRBV18 to TRBJ1-1; D possibly corresponds to TRBD1 (5 bases). CDR1 and CDR2 from the germline V gene are KGHSH and LQKENI. V lost 3 bases and J lost 2, with 19 bases in between. The CDR3 spans 17 residues. The DNA of the CDR3 is TGTGCCAGCTCACCCGCCTTGGAGGGGCGGGTTAACACTGAAGCTTTCTTT. Its translation: CASSPALEGRVNTEAFF.

This rearrangement joins TRBV5-1 to TRBJ1-4; D might be TRBD1 (5 bases). CDR3 length equals 15 residues. Germline V lookup: CDR1 SGHRS, CDR2 YFSETQ. The V end lost 3 bases, the J end lost 6 bases, and 15 bases lay between the germline ends. The CDR3 bases are TGCGCCAGCAGCTCCTACTTGGGGCGGGATGAAAAACTGTTTTTT. Amino acids: CASSSYLGRDEKLFF.

This chain links TRBV5-1 with TRBJ1-5; D is uncertain. The CDR3 consists of 14 residues. Germline CDR1 and CDR2: SGHRS and YFSETQ. Trimming left V 2 bases short and J 2 bases short, with 8 bases between. CDR3: CASSFGVGNQPQHF. DNA for the CDR3: TGCGCCAGCAGCTTCGGGGTTGGCAATCAGCCCCAGCATTTT.

This clone was counted between two and nine times. The V call is TRBV19, the J call TRBJ2-5, with 10 bases matching TRBD1. Trimming took 3 bases from V and 5 from J; bases not matched to a gene: 12. From germline, CDR1 is LNHDA and CDR2 SQIVND (reference sequence). The CDR3 totals 17 residues. The CDR3 DNA reads as TGTGCCAGTAGTATGTCGGCTATGGGACAGGGGTCGGAGACCCAGTACTTC. Translated, it gives CASSMSAMGQGSETQYF.